These T cell receptor beta chains were read from a single sample in a study of cytomegalovirus exposure and HLA in healthy donors. TCRdb keeps only in-frame clones here, not all; method: immunoSEQ multiplex PCR. Of some 120,000 clones in the sample, around 90% are singletons; the top ten hold under 2%. The specimen sequenced was PBMCs. Receptors originate from a woman aged 18 to 35 in good health and CMV-seronegative. Both conserved end residues are part of each CDR3. The order of the fields is D gene, V gene, J gene, clone size, CDR3 protein, CDR3 DNA. The D gene is left open where the match is weak. Size is omitted from some rows. Given values are once, few, many or a class for expanded clones.

>-|TRBV6-5|TRBJ1-6|-
CASKIRGYNSPLHF
TGTGCCAGCAAGATCAGGGGATATAATTCACCCCTCCACTTT
>-|TRBV2|TRBJ1-1|-
CASTGTMNTEAFF
TGTGCCAGCACAGGGACTATGAACACTGAAGCTTTCTTT
>-|TRBV2|TRBJ2-1|-
CASSWTAFEQFF
TGTGCCAGCAGCTGGACAGCTTTTGAGCAGTTCTTC
>TRBD2|TRBV6-1|TRBJ2-7|-
CASSELAGRDWRLLEQYF
TGTGCCAGCAGTGAATTAGCGGGGCGGGACTGGCGCCTTCTCGAGCAGTACTTC
>TRBD1|TRBV7-2|TRBJ1-2|-
CASSTRQGAIYGYTF
TGTGCCAGCAGCACCCGACAGGGGGCTATCTATGGCTACACCTTC
>TRBD1|TRBV5-4|TRBJ2-1|-
CASSPREGAPYNEQFF
TGTGCCAGCAGCCCCCGTGAGGGGGCGCCCTACAATGAGCAGTTCTTC
>-|TRBV19|TRBJ2-5|-
CASSIVSGSQETQYF
TGTGCCAGTAGTATTGTTAGCGGTTCCCAAGAGACCCAGTACTTC
>TRBD1|TRBV30|TRBJ1-6|-
CAWSYGTGDSPLHF
TGTGCCTGGAGTTACGGGACAGGGGATTCACCCCTCCACTTT
>-|TRBV27|TRBJ2-7|-
CASRRGGDYEQYF
TGTGCCAGCCGAAGGGGGGGCGACTACGAGCAGTACTTC
>-|TRBV9|TRBJ2-6|-
CASSVVPSGANVLTF
TGTGCCAGCAGCGTAGTCCCATCTGGGGCCAACGTCCTGACTTTC
>TRBD2|TRBV5-6|TRBJ2-7|-
CASRGVAEYF
TGTGCCAGCCGGGGGGTTGCGGAGTACTTC
>TRBD1|TRBV7-3|TRBJ2-7|-
CASSTTGGYEQYF
TGTGCCAGCAGCACCACAGGGGGCTACGAGCAGTACTTC
>TRBD1|TRBV14|TRBJ1-4|-
CASSLKQGAGEKLFF
TGTGCCAGCAGCCTCAAACAGGGGGCTGGGGAAAAACTGTTTTTT
>-|TRBV9|TRBJ1-2|-
CASSGPLTRGGYTF
TGTGCCAGCAGCGGACCGCTAACACGGGGTGGCTACACCTTC
>TRBD2|TRBV19|TRBJ2-1|few
CASSTRLAVYNEQFF
TGTGCCAGTAGTACCCGACTAGCGGTGTACAATGAGCAGTTCTTC
>-|TRBV2|TRBJ2-6|-
CASSELAGTGANVLTF
TGTGCCAGCAGTGAATTGGCAGGGACTGGGGCCAACGTCCTGACTTTC
>TRBD1|TRBV19|TRBJ2-3|-
CASSMTGKDTQYF
TGTGCCAGTAGTATGACAGGGAAGGATACGCAGTATTTT
>TRBD2|TRBV5-1|TRBJ2-1|-
CASSISGGPYNEQFF
TGCGCCAGCAGCATTAGCGGGGGGCCCTACAATGAGCAGTTCTTC
>-|TRBV28|TRBJ1-2|-
CASSLFQGTNYGYTF
TGTGCCAGCAGTTTATTCCAGGGAACTAACTATGGCTACACCTTC
>TRBD2|TRBV29-1|TRBJ2-1|-
CSVDAGMIAGGIREQFF
TGCAGCGTTGACGCGGGAATGATAGCGGGGGGGATTAGAGAGCAGTTCTTC
>TRBD1|TRBV25-1|TRBJ2-5|-
CASSEEIVRTGSRETQYF
TGTGCCAGCAGTGAGGAAATAGTGAGGACAGGGTCTCGGGAGACCCAGTACTTC
>TRBD1|TRBV27|TRBJ2-1|-
CASSHTAGTGINNEQFF
TGTGCCAGCAGTCATACCGCCGGGACAGGCATTAACAATGAGCAGTTCTTC
>TRBD1|TRBV5-1|TRBJ1-2|-
CASSRGQGAAQGYTF
TGCGCCAGCAGCAGGGGACAGGGGGCAGCGCAGGGCTACACCTTC
>-|TRBV30|TRBJ2-7|-
CAWSVQLREQYF
TGTGCCTGGAGTGTACAATTACGCGAGCAGTACTTC
>-|TRBV13|TRBJ2-3|-
CASSLARDIVRFSTDTQYF
TGTGCCAGCAGCTTAGCTCGGGACATAGTACGGTTTAGCACAGATACGCAGTATTTT
>TRBD1|TRBV5-1|TRBJ2-5|-
CASSFTGGETQYF
TGCGCCAGCAGCTTCACAGGGGGAGAGACCCAGTACTTC
>-|TRBV19|TRBJ2-7|-
CASSAQAGEHPDEQYF
TGTGCCAGTAGTGCCCAAGCAGGGGAACACCCCGACGAGCAGTACTTC
>-|TRBV28|TRBJ2-6|once
CATGRAGANVLTF
TGTGCCACTGGCAGGGCTGGGGCCAACGTCCTGACTTTC
>-|TRBV7-6|TRBJ2-5|-
CASSLGHYPQETQYF
TGTGCCAGCAGCTTAGGGCACTACCCCCAAGAGACCCAGTACTTC
>TRBD1|TRBV9|TRBJ1-4|once
CASSVSRGRHEKLFF
TGTGCCAGCAGCGTCAGCAGGGGGCGACATGAAAAACTGTTTTTT
>-|TRBV9|TRBJ1-2|-
CASNTRTGTLCF
TGTGCCAGCAACACAAGGACCGGGACACTATGCTTC
>TRBD1|TRBV13|TRBJ1-1|-
CASSLDRGATEAFF
TGTGCCAGCAGTCTCGACAGGGGCGCCACTGAAGCTTTCTTT
>TRBD1|TRBV27|TRBJ1-2|few
CASSPGQGRGYTF
TGTGCCAGCAGTCCTGGACAGGGGCGAGGCTACACCTTC
>TRBD1|TRBV7-8|TRBJ1-2|few
CASSSGQGWGYTF
TGTGCCAGCAGCTCGGGACAGGGCTGGGGCTACACCTTC
>-|TRBV28|TRBJ2-5|-
CASSPPLGATQYF
TGTGCCAGCAGTCCTCCCCTGGGGGCGACCCAGTACTTC
>TRBD1|TRBV5-1|TRBJ2-3|-
CASSLPGQGIDTQYF
TGCGCCAGCAGCTTACCGGGACAGGGGATCGATACGCAGTATTTT
>-|TRBV28|TRBJ1-3|-
CASTPRGIAGITSGNTIYF
TGTGCCAGCACCCCTCGAGGGATCGCGGGGATAACCTCTGGAAACACCATATATTTT
>-|TRBV19|TRBJ1-2|-
CASSIGGQSNYGYTF
TGTGCCAGTAGTATAGGAGGACAGTCTAACTATGGCTACACCTTC
>TRBD2|TRBV28|TRBJ2-5|-
CASSLGGDLYQETQYF
TGTGCCAGCAGTTTAGGGGGGGACTTGTACCAAGAGACCCAGTACTTC
>-|TRBV28|TRBJ1-6|-
CASSLPNNSPLHF
TGTGCCAGCAGTTTACCTAATAATTCACCCCTCCACTTT
>TRBD2|TRBV27|TRBJ2-5|-
CASSFLSAGGPGETQYF
TGTGCCAGCAGTTTTCTGTCTGCGGGAGGGCCTGGGGAGACCCAGTACTTC
>-|TRBV11-2|TRBJ2-7|-
CASSFQGGYEQYF
TGTGCCAGCAGCTTTCAGGGGGGATACGAGCAGTACTTC
>-|TRBV6-6|TRBJ1-5|-
CASTQGVSVPQHF
TGTGCCAGCACCCAAGGGGTCTCGGTTCCCCAGCATTTT
>-|TRBV7-6|TRBJ1-6|-
CASSPDGGQAGSPLHF
TGTGCCAGCAGCCCCGATGGCGGGCAGGCGGGTTCACCCCTCCACTTT
>TRBD1|TRBV7-3|TRBJ1-1|-
CASSFTGGGTEAFF
TGTGCCAGCAGCTTTACAGGGGGTGGCACTGAAGCTTTCTTT
>-|TRBV9|TRBJ1-6|few
CASSVSPSISSYNSPLHF
TGTGCCAGCAGCGTGTCCCCCTCTATAAGCTCCTATAATTCACCCCTCCACTTT
>TRBD1|TRBV29-1|TRBJ2-1|-
CSAGQGAANEQFF
TGCAGCGCGGGACAGGGGGCGGCCAATGAGCAGTTCTTC
>-|TRBV29-1|TRBJ2-1|-
CSDAGYNEQFF
TGCAGCGACGCAGGATACAATGAGCAGTTCTTC